The clone carrying this TCR beta chain was observed at least ten times. Its antigen is not identified. The sample's time point: patch test 1, 2 weeks after DPC sensitization. Treatment denoted: therapeutic diphenylcyclopropenone sensitization with weekly scalp DPC. The study extracted total RNA from unfractionated whole blood. This record belongs to a study of human T cells and chemical hapten exposure. Each cDNA molecule in the library carried unique molecular identifiers. Under the authors' procedure: Ranging from about 20,000 to 750,000, TCR counts per sample had a median value of around 100,000. TCRdb ran MiXCR on the RACE reads and lists one entry per CDR3 protein. For this entry, the V and J calls and clone size follow TCRdb and not the study's own pipeline. The sample has some 53,000 distinct CDR3 sequences; 9.5% to 12% are singletons. Trimming removed 6 bases from V and 1 base from J, with 13 bases in between. The CDR3 spans 16 residues. Germline values: CDR1 MNHNS, CDR2 SASEGT.

General study points: The study found that DPC sensitization did not change TCRs above 1 in 1000 frequency. Significantly more large CDR3 similarity clusters were formed by expanded TCRs than by controls.

Sample: whole blood, taken in connection with sensitization to the hapten diphenylcyclopropenone (DPC). The TCR originated in a woman between 35 and 50 years old with alopecia areata. Some clones in this sample may be carry-over from other donors' samples. The genes are TRBV6-1 and TRBJ2-6, with D possibly matching TRBD2 (5 bases). CDR3 bases: TGTGCCAGCAGCCGCGGATCGGGGTCTGGGGCCAACGTCCTGACTTTC. It encodes CASSRGSGSGANVLTF.